The present entry profiles one T cell receptor beta chain with its context. Its cognate antigen is unknown. This specimen belongs to a study of blood T cells in healthy people across ages. Study as a whole: Every two T cells gave about one barcoded beta molecule via template switching. Study-wide points: Long-lived donors exceeded aged donors in naive CD4+ cells and diversity. TCR beta diversity correlated strongly with naive T cell percentage.

Each donor supplied roughly 9.2 milliliters of peripheral blood. Using a J-beta primer mix together with a sample-barcoded 5' primer, a second PCR was run for roughly 6 to 12 cycles. TCRdb processed the 5' RACE reads anew with MiXCR; each CDR3 protein has one entry. The repertoire has under 750,000 distinct CDR3 sequences, around half of them found once; the top ten carry roughly 24%. Sequencing was done on a sample of blood. The TCR sequence derives from a man older than 75 in good health.

The DNA for the CDR3 is TGCAGTGCTAGAGATCCTCTAGCGGCCGGGAATGAGCAGTTCTTC. Protein product: CSARDPLAAGNEQFF. The V gene is TRBV20-1, the J gene TRBJ2-1, with 7 bases that match TRBD2. J gave up 7 bases and V 0 bases, and 9 bases lay outside the gene matches. Germline values: CDR1 DFQATT, CDR2 SNEGSKA (reference sequence). This CDR3 has 15 amino acids.